This T cell receptor beta chain derives from a study of molecular identifiers for immune sequencing clone quantification. Study summary: Naive CD8 RNA (about 19,000 or 110,000 cells) was divided into five aliquots, with four sequenced.

A note on this clonotype: What it binds is not known.

Listed TCR primers, together with previously described methods, were used for the bulk TCR libraries. TCRdb used MiXCR to reprocess the PCR reads, holding one entry per CDR3 protein. The sample includes over 90,000 distinct CDR3 sequences, 30% to 45% of them seen just once. From germline, CDR1 is SNHLY and CDR2 FYNNEI. The V gene lost 10 bases and the J gene lost 3 bases, with 19 bases spanning the gap. The CDR3 has 14 residues. Whole-study findings and limits: Even with approximately 1 million naive cells present, spiked Jurkat TCR RNA from one cell was reportedly detectable.

Sorting isolated naive CD8 T cells as CD8+CD4-CCR7+CD45RA+ events. The TCR was taken from a human donor in good health. Some libraries in this study had Jurkat cell RNA spiked in. The chain is built from TRBV2 and TRBJ2-7; possibly TRBD1 for D (5 bases). Sequencing input: naive CD8+ T cells from blood, with Jurkat cell RNA spiked in. Subset meaning: FACS-sorted CD8+CD4-CCR7+CD45RA+ naive T cells. The CDR3 coding sequence is TGTGCCATCGGAAGGGCAGGGCACTACTACGAGCAGTACTTC. This codes for CAIGRAGHYYEQYF.